This TCR beta chain comes out of a study of shared clonotypes between healthy human individuals. Study-level findings and limits: Blood was the sole source, and tissue repertoires probably differ.

The table came from immunoSEQ multiplex PCR; TCRdb's copy has only in-frame clones and leaves some out. The sample shows about 2 million clones, 95% of them seen only once. This CDR3 is 15 amino acids long. Germline V lookup: CDR1 SNHLY, CDR2 FYNNEI. V dropped 5 bases and J dropped 3; count of bases not matched to a gene: 9. Notes on this clone: What it binds is not known.

V and J are TRBV2 and TRBJ2-7; 8 bases are a match to TRBD1. The sequence derives from a man between 18 and 29 years old in good health. The sequencing sample was made of naive CD4+ T cells sorted from blood. Described subset: CD45RA+ positively selected. The DNA of the CDR3 is TGTGCCAGCAGTCCCGGGACAGGTCCGGTCTACGAGCAGTACTTC. This gives the protein CASSPGTGPVYEQYF. The full variable domain, its missing parts supplied by reference TRBV2 and TRBJ2-7, is EPEVTQTPSHQVTQMGQEVILRCVPISNHLYFYWYRQILGQKVEFLVSFYNNEISEKSEIFDDQFSVERPDGSNFTLKIRSTKLEDSAMYFCASSPGTGPVYEQYFGPGTRLTVT.